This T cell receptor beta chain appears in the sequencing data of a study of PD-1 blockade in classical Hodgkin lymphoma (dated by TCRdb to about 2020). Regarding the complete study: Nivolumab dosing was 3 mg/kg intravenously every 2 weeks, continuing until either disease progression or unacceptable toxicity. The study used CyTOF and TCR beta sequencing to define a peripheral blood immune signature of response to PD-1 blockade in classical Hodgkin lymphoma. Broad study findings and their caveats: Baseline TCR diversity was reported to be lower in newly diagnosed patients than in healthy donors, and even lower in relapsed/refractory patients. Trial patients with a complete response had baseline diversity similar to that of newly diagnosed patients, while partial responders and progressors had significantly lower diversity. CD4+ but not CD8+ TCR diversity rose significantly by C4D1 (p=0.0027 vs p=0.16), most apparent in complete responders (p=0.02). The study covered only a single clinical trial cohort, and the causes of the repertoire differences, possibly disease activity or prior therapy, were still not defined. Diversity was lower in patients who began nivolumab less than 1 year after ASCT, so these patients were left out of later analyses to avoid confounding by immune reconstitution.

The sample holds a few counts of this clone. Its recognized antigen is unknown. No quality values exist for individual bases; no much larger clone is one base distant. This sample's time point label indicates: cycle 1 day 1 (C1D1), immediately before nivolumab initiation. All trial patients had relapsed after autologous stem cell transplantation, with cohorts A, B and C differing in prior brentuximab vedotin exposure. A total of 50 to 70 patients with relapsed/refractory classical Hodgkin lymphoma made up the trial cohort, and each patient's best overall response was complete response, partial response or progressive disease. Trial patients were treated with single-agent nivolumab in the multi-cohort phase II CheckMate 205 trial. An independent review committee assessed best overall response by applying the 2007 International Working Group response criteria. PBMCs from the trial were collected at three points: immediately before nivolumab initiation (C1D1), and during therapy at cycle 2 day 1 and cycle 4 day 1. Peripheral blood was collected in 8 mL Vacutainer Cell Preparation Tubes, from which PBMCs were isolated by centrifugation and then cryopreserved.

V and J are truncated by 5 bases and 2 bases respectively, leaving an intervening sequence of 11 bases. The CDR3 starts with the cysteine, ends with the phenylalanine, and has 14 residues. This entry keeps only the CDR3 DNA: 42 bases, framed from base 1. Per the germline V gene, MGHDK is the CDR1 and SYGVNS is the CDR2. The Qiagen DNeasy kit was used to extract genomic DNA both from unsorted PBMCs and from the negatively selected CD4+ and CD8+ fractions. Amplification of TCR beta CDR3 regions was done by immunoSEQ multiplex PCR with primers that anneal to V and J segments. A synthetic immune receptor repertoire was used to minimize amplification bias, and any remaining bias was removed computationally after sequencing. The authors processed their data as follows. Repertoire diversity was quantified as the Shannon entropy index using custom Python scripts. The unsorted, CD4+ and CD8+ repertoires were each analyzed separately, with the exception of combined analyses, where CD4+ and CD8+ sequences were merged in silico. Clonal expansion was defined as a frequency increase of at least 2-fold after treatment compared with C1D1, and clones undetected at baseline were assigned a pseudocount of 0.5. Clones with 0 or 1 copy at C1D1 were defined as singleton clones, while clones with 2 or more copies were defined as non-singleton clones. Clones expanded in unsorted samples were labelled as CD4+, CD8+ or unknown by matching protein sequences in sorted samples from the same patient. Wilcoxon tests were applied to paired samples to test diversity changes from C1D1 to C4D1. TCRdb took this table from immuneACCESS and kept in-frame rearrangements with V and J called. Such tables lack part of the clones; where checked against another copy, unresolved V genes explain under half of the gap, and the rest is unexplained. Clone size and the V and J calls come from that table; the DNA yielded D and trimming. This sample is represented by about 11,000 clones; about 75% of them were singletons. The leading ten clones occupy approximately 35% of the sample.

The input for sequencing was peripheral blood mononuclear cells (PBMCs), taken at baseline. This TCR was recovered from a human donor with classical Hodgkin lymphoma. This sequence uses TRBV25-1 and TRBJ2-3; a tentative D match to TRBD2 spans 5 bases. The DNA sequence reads TGTGCCAGCAGTTTTACTAGGGCCACAGATACGCAGTATTTT. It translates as CASSFTRATDTQYF.